This TCR beta chain emerged from a study of Graves' ophthalmopathy and Graves' hyperthyroidism. In the study overall: Peripheral blood samples were taken at initial diagnosis, before any treatment.

RNA transcripts yielded amplified TCR beta CDR3 regions. Investigators did first-round RT-PCR with HTBI primers, then second-round multiplex PCR. MiXCR, run by TCRdb on the multiplex PCR reads, gives a single entry per CDR3 protein. The sample holds under 250,000 distinct CDR3 sequences; about a fifth are singletons and the top ten take about 40%. As for this clonotype: One end of the junction does not line up with germline, which may come from a read error.

The CDR3 has 19 residues. Germline-derived CDR1 and CDR2 are SGHAT and FQDESV (reference sequence). Sequencing was carried out using peripheral blood. The chain employs TRBV11-1 and TRBJ2-7; 13 bases agree with TRBD2. The receptor was derived from a woman aged 45-65 years with Graves' ophthalmopathy. The CDR3 is CASSLGAPGLAGTSHEQYF. CDR3 in DNA: TGTGCCAGCAGCTTAGGGGCTCCGGGACTAGCGGGAACCTCCCACGAGCAGTACTTC.